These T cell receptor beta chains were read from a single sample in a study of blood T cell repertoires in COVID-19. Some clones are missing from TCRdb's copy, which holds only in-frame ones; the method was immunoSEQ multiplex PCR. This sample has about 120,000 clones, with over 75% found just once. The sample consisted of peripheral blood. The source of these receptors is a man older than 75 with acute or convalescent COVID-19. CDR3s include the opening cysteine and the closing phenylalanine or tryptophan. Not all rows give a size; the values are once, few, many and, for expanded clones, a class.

CDR3: CASSLGHSNQPQHF
J: TRBJ1-5
V: TRBV5-8
size: NA

CDR3: CASSLMGQAYGYTF
J: TRBJ1-2
V: TRBV7-2
size: NA

CDR3: CASSFTGNTEAFF
J: TRBJ1-1
V: TRBV11-1
size: NA

CDR3: CASSEGQDMNTEAFF
J: TRBJ1-1
V: TRBV2
size: NA

CDR3: CASSPRSNQPQHF
J: TRBJ1-5
V: TRBV11-1
size: NA

CDR3: CASSSGQGESEQFF
J: TRBJ2-1
V: TRBV5-1
size: NA

CDR3: CAWYREGMNTEAFF
J: TRBJ1-1
V: TRBV30
size: NA

CDR3: CASSQDVSSGNTIYF
J: TRBJ1-3
V: TRBV4-2
size: NA

CDR3: CASSQVSENEKLFF
J: TRBJ1-4
V: TRBV3-1/TRBV3-2
size: NA

CDR3: CASSPERGHLNF
J: TRBJ2-3
V: TRBV12-3/TRBV12-4
size: NA

CDR3: CASSETGHNQPQHF
J: TRBJ1-5
V: TRBV25-1
size: NA

CDR3: CATSLGGTNGELFF
J: TRBJ2-2
V: TRBV15
size: NA

CDR3: CASSPGVPPNEQFF
J: TRBJ2-1
V: TRBV6-5
size: NA

CDR3: CASTAGVRDNEQFF
J: TRBJ2-1
V: TRBV6-1
size: once

CDR3: CASSMRVTGTEAFF
J: TRBJ1-1
V: TRBV19
size: NA

CDR3: CASSQEQGRYYGYTF
J: TRBJ1-2
V: TRBV3-1/TRBV3-2
size: few

CDR3: CAWSAAYEQYF
J: TRBJ2-7
V: TRBV30
size: NA

CDR3: CASSAGFGGNTEAFF
J: TRBJ1-1
V: TRBV5-4
size: NA

CDR3: CASSPLISYNEQFF
J: TRBJ2-1
V: TRBV18
size: NA

CDR3: CASSKDRGQATTNEKLFF
J: TRBJ1-4
V: TRBV21-1
size: NA

CDR3: CASSSTGERNGYTF
J: TRBJ1-2
V: TRBV28
size: few

CDR3: CAWSASGRAKYEQYF
J: TRBJ2-7
V: TRBV30
size: NA

CDR3: CASSYSGSGRGDEQFF
J: TRBJ2-1
V: TRBV6-5
size: few

CDR3: CATSLSTGGDTEAFF
J: TRBJ1-1
V: TRBV15
size: NA

CDR3: CAIRPGVMNTEAFF
J: TRBJ1-1
V: TRBV10-3
size: few

CDR3: CSVEVGSLEKLFF
J: TRBJ1-4
V: TRBV29-1
size: few

CDR3: CASSYLDSGGQPQHF
J: TRBJ1-5
V: TRBV28
size: once

CDR3: CATSDLRDRDRETQYF
J: TRBJ2-5
V: TRBV24-1
size: NA

CDR3: CASSLRQGMNTGELFF
J: TRBJ2-2
V: TRBV3-1/TRBV3-2
size: NA

CDR3: CSVEAFPGTSGMNTGELFF
J: TRBJ2-2
V: TRBV29-1
size: NA

CDR3: CASSPSSGGSNQPQHF
J: TRBJ1-5
V: TRBV18
size: NA

CDR3: CASRGGTLAGGYEQYF
J: TRBJ2-7
V: TRBV28
size: once

CDR3: CASSLDSRTGGFGYTF
J: TRBJ1-2
V: TRBV11-2
size: NA

CDR3: CASRREVETQYF
J: TRBJ2-5
V: TRBV2
size: NA

CDR3: CASNVQPGQGEFF
J: TRBJ2-1
V: TRBV7-9
size: once

CDR3: CSVDEKGGGDTEAFF
J: TRBJ1-1
V: TRBV29-1
size: NA

CDR3: CASSFKGNEKLFF
J: TRBJ1-4
V: TRBV12-3/TRBV12-4
size: NA

CDR3: CTSSREPDRSDQPQHF
J: TRBJ1-5
V: TRBV6-8
size: once

CDR3: CASSSSNRADTQYF
J: TRBJ2-3
V: TRBV28
size: NA

CDR3: CSVSPEQGFQETQYF
J: TRBJ2-5
V: TRBV29-1
size: NA

CDR3: CASSEEVTANEKLFF
J: TRBJ1-4
V: TRBV2
size: NA